What follows are 2 T cell receptor beta chains derived from one specimen sequenced in a study of response to subunit inactivated influenza vaccine. TCRdb reprocessed the RT-PCR reads via MiXCR and lists one record per CDR3 protein. Of 450,000 to 600,000 distinct CDR3 sequences in the sample, about 15% are singletons; the top ten hold 3%. The starting material was CD4+ T cells sorted from PBMCs, obtained 23 to 25 months after vaccination. The source is a man aged 50-75 years who received an inactivated influenza vaccine.

This clonotype has only a few counts. The rearrangement links TRBV7-3 to TRBJ2-1, with TRBD2 identical over 7 bases. Germline V gene data show CDR1 as SGHTA and CDR2 as FQGTGA. The CDR3 is made up of 15 amino acids. V was pared by 1 base and J by 4 bases, with 4 bases of the junction left unmatched. In DNA form, the CDR3 reads TGTGCCAGCAGCTTAAGCGGCGGGGGTTACAATGAGCAGTTCTTC. This codes for CASSLSGGGYNEQFF.

This clonotype has more than one count but fewer than ten. V usage is TRBV19 and J usage is TRBJ1-4, with 7 positions matching TRBD1. The CDR3 consists of 14 residues. With 9 bases clipped from V and 7 bases from J, the junction kept 11 bases outside the gene matches. CDR1 LNHDA and CDR2 SQIVND come from the germline V gene (reference sequence). The CDR3 loop reads CASGTALGREKLFF. The CDR3 DNA follows: TGTGCCAGCGGGACAGCTCTCGGCCGTGAAAAACTGTTTTTT.